Below, 29 T cell receptor beta chains from the same sample are listed, as sequenced in a study of Ad26.COV2.S vaccination and SARS-CoV-2 variants. Measured with immunoSEQ multiplex PCR; TCRdb has only the in-frame clones, and not every one. This table has under 550,000 clones, 80% to 95% appearing once. Specified treatment: roughly 20 received Ad26.COV2.S at low or high dose, single or two shots; about 5 received placebo; per-sample allocation not given. Sampling happened 63 days after the first vaccine or placebo injection. Sequencing was performed on peripheral blood, taken in a trial of Ad26.COV2.S vaccine versus placebo. These TCRs come from a person aged 18-60 years who received the Ad26.COV2.S COVID-19 vaccine or a placebo.

This chain links TRBV28 with TRBJ1-2; tentatively, D is TRBD1 (6 bases). Trimming stripped 5 bases from V and 3 bases from J, with 10 bases between. Germline V lookup: CDR1 MDHEN, CDR2 SYDVKM. There are 13 residues in the CDR3. The CDR3 coding sequence is TGTGCCAGCAGTCTACAGGGTTACTATGGCTACACCTTC. Its protein product is CASSLQGYYGYTF.

The chain joins TRBV3-1 (or the pseudogene TRBV3-2) to TRBJ2-7; 7 bases line up with TRBD2. CDR1 and CDR2 from the germline V gene are LGHDT and YNNKEL (reference sequence). Trimming cost V 2 bases and J 4 bases; bases outside gene matches: 8. This CDR3 region has 15 residues. The CDR3 DNA sequence: TGTGCCAGCAGCCAAAAGGGTCTGGGGGGGTACGAGCAGTACTTC. It yields the protein CASSQKGLGGYEQYF.

The chain uses TRBV7-9 and TRBJ2-7, with TRBD1 matching 7 bases. V dropped 3 bases and J dropped 2; count of bases not matched to a gene: 4. Germline CDR1 reads SEHNR; CDR2 reads FQNEAQ (reference sequence). The CDR3 runs to 14 residues. The CDR3 spells CASSLTGLAYEQYF. As DNA, the CDR3 is TGTGCCAGCAGCTTGACAGGGCTGGCCTACGAGCAGTACTTC. The full variable domain, rest sourced from reference TRBV7-9 and TRBJ2-7, is DTGVSQNPRHKITKRGQNVTFRCDPISEHNRLYWYRQTLGQGPEFLTYFQNEAQLEKSRLLSDRFSAERPKGSFSTLEIQRTEQGDSAMYLCASSLTGLAYEQYFGPGTRLTVT.

The chain joins TRBV4-3 to TRBJ2-1; TRBD2 might be the D (6 bases). The CDR3 runs 15 residues. Germline values: CDR1 LGHNA, CDR2 YSLEER. Trimming pared 2 bases from V and 0 bases from J, leaving 8 bases between. The CDR3 region is CASSQSSVSYNEQFF. The CDR3 coding sequence is TGCGCCAGCAGCCAATCTAGCGTCTCCTACAATGAGCAGTTCTTC.

This sequence joins TRBV5-1 and TRBJ1-2; the D is unclear. V was cut by 0 bases and J by 1 base, with 10 bases left in between. The CDR3 has 15 residues. CDR1 is SGHRS and CDR2 is YFSETQ in the germline V gene. CDR3 nucleotide sequence: TGCGCCAGCAGCTTGGCGGGGAACCTTAACTATGGCTACACCTTC. It codes for CASSLAGNLNYGYTF.

This rearrangement joins TRBV28 to TRBJ2-3; 12 bases align to TRBD2. CDR3 size: 21 residues. In germline, CDR1 is MDHEN, CDR2 SYDVKM. J was trimmed by 5 bases and V by 4 bases; bases with no gene match: 22. As DNA, the CDR3 is TGTGCCAGCAGTTCATCTACCGGGACTAGCGGGCGGAGGGTTAGTCGAGATACGCAGTATTTT. Translation gives CASSSSTGTSGRRVSRDTQYF.

In this sample, this clone turned up once. V is TRBV4-3 and J is TRBJ2-7; tentative D call: TRBD1 (6 bases). This CDR3 contains 15 residues. The ends were cut back, 0 bases at V and 4 bases at J, with 13 bases in the middle. Germline V gene sequence: CDR1 LGHNA, CDR2 YSLEER. The CDR3 reads CASSQDGTRGYEQYF. Here the CDR3 DNA reads TGCGCCAGCAGCCAAGACGGAACCAGGGGATACGAGCAGTACTTC.

The CDR3 nucleotides read TGTGCCAGCAGTACCGACAGGGGTAATTCACCCCTCCACTTT. It codes for CASSTDRGNSPLHF. V and J are TRBV28 and TRBJ1-6; 8 nucleotides match TRBD1. The junction had 3 bases not matched to a gene; V was cut back by 5 bases and J by 6 bases. Germline assignment: CDR1 MDHEN and CDR2 SYDVKM. There are 14 residues in the CDR3.

On this clone itself: Without the conserved terminal phenylalanine or tryptophan, this CDR3 likely stems from a read error. It is unclear where the CDR3 begins or ends on the DNA, so no DNA is shown, and the CDR3 is as TCRdb lists it. The chain joins TRBV23-1 to TRBJ1-1. TRBV23-1 counts as an open reading frame of uncertain function. Counting both end residues, the CDR3 totals 9 amino acids. CDR3 protein: CASSQSRIS.

The genes are TRBV4-2 and TRBJ2-5; perhaps TRBD1 as D (5 bases). Germline CDR1 LGHNA, CDR2 YNFKEQ. The CDR3 is 13 residues long. V dropped 4 bases and J dropped 5 bases, with 11 bases sitting between them. The CDR3 DNA reads TGTGCCAGCAGCCGCCCAGGGTCGGAGACCCAGTACTTC. Protein product: CASSRPGSETQYF.

The rearrangement joins TRBV5-4 to TRBJ2-7; the match to TRBD2 covers 13 bases. The V and J ends lost 8 bases and 10 bases, in that order; junction bases with no gene match: 21. Germline loops: CDR1 SGHNT, CDR2 YYREEE (reference sequence). The CDR3 is made up of 17 amino acids. This chain's CDR3 is CASHFELAGGPNAPQYF. The CDR3 coding sequence is TGTGCCAGTCACTTCGAACTAGCGGGAGGGCCAAACGCCCCACAGTACTTC.

The chain has TRBV5-1 and TRBJ2-5; TRBD2 matches 9 bases. The CDR3 is made up of 18 amino acids. J was trimmed by 5 bases and V by 0 bases; bases with no gene match: 14. Germline CDR1 and CDR2: SGHRS and YFSETQ. The DNA for the CDR3 is TGCGCCAGCAGCTTGGGAAATAGCGGGAGCGGATTGAGTGAGACCCAGTACTTC. Its translation: CASSLGNSGSGLSETQYF.

The chain joins TRBV14 to TRBJ1-2; D not certain. The V gene's germline CDR1 is SGHDN and CDR2 FVKESK. The CDR3 is 13 residues long. Trimming pared 3 bases from V and 4 bases from J, leaving 9 bases between. CDR3 residues: CASSQVETYGYTF. Here the CDR3 DNA reads TGTGCCAGCAGCCAGGTGGAGACCTATGGCTACACCTTC.

The CDR3 coding sequence is TGTGCCCAGGAATCCTACAATGAGCAGTTCTTC. Translation: CAQESYNEQFF. The chain joins TRBV30 to TRBJ2-1; D is unresolved. Trimming stripped 8 bases from V and 1 base from J, with 6 bases between. Per germline, CDR1 GTSNPN and CDR2 SVGIG (reference sequence). CDR3 length equals 11 residues. Looking up the rest from reference TRBV30 and TRBJ2-1 gives the full variable domain: SQTIHQWPATLVQPVGSPLSLECTVEGTSNPNLYWYRQAAGRGLQLLFYSVGIGQISSEVPQNLSASRPQDRQFILSSKKLLLSDSGFYLCAQESYNEQFFGPGTRLTVL.

The CDR3 spells CASSSQLYNEQFF. The CDR3 bases are TGTGCCAGCAGCAGCCAGCTTTACAATGAGCAGTTCTTC. The chain combines TRBV27 with TRBJ2-1; D remains unclear. Looked up from germline, CDR1 is MNHEY and CDR2 is SMNVEV (reference sequence). The CDR3 extends over 13 amino acids. Trimming left V 6 bases short and J 4 bases short, with 10 bases between.

Here the CDR3 reads CASSSHGTSSYEQYF. CDR3 in DNA: TGCGCCAGCAGCAGCCACGGGACAAGCTCCTACGAGCAGTACTTC. The V and J genes are TRBV5-1 and TRBJ2-7, with D maybe TRBD1 (6 bases). CDR1 is SGHRS, CDR2 YFSETQ, per germline. The CDR3 runs 15 residues. Trimming took off 4 bases at V and 0 bases at J, with 14 bases between the two ends.

The rearrangement joins TRBV6-2 or TRBV6-3 to TRBJ1-2; D not resolved. Germline assignment: CDR1 MNHEY and CDR2 SVGEGT. The CDR3 totals 12 residues. Between the trimmed V and J ends, which lost 5 bases and 5 bases, there was a span of 9 bases. CDR3 bases: TGTGCCAGCAGTCTCGGCCGGTATGGCTACACCTTC. As protein: CASSLGRYGYTF.

This sequence joins TRBV18 and TRBJ2-7; D gene unclear. Germline V gene sequence: CDR1 KGHSH, CDR2 LQKENI. This CDR3 contains 14 residues. V lost 5 bases to trimming and J lost 2 bases, with 13 bases between them. Here the CDR3 DNA reads TGTGCCAGCTCAGCCTCAATGGGAACCTACGAGCAGTACTTC. Translated, it gives CASSASMGTYEQYF. Full variable domain (remainder filled in from reference TRBV18 and TRBJ2-7): NAGVMQNPRHLVRRRGQEARLRCSPMKGHSHVYWYRQLPEEGLKFMVYLQKENIIDESGMPKERFSAEFPKEGPSILRIQQVVRGDSAAYFCASSASMGTYEQYFGPGTRLTVT.

Worth noting for this clone: This sample also contains other DNA sequences that code for the same CDR3. The gene calls are TRBV30 and TRBJ2-7; D not certain. Per germline, CDR1 GTSNPN and CDR2 SVGIG (reference sequence). The CDR3 extends over 11 amino acids. V was shortened by 0 bases and J by 5 bases, with 5 bases between the two germline ends. CDR3 DNA sequence: TGTGCCTGGAGTGTAAGGGACGAGCAGTACTTC. Its protein is CAWSVRDEQYF.

This sequence joins TRBV5-5 and TRBJ1-4; 10 positions match TRBD1. V was clipped by 0 bases and J by 6 bases; unmatched bases: 2. The CDR3 contains 15 residues. Germline V lookup: CDR1 SGHKS, CDR2 YYEKEE (reference sequence). The CDR3 DNA reads TGTGCCAGCAGCTTGGTGGGGACAGGGGATGAAAAACTGTTTTTT. Translation gives CASSLVGTGDEKLFF.

The V and J genes are TRBV6-5 and TRBJ1-1; the match to TRBD1 covers 10 bases. The V gene's germline CDR1 is MNHEY and CDR2 SVGAGI. V lost 7 bases to trimming and J lost 4 bases; unmatched junction nucleotides: 9. CDR3 size: 15 residues. DNA for the CDR3: TGTGCCAGCAAGAAAGGGACAGGGGCTATCACTGAAGCTTTCTTT. Its translation is CASKKGTGAITEAFF.

The chain carries TRBV2 and TRBJ2-2, with D unclear. This CDR3 is 10 amino acids long. The germline V gene encodes CDR1 SNHLY and CDR2 FYNNEI. Trimming left V 6 bases short and J 6 bases short, with 2 bases between. The CDR3 protein is CASSPGELFF. DNA of the CDR3: TGTGCCAGCAGCCCCGGGGAGCTGTTTTTT.

The chain links TRBV7-9 to TRBJ2-3, with D maybe TRBD2 (6 bases). Trimming cost V 5 bases and J 4 bases, with 16 bases left between them. The germline V gene encodes CDR1 SEHNR and CDR2 FQNEAQ (reference sequence). The CDR3 has 15 residues. The CDR3 sequence: CASSPRDSLADTQYF. DNA for the CDR3: TGTGCCAGCAGCCCCAGGGACTCATTAGCAGATACGCAGTATTTT.

CDR3 region: CASSYSIPAGGTLRLDEQYF. The CDR3 DNA sequence: TGTGCCAGCAGTTACTCGATACCAGCGGGAGGGACCCTCCGTTTGGACGAGCAGTACTTC. The J gene is TRBJ2-7, the V gene TRBV6-2 or TRBV6-3; 10 bases fit TRBD2. Germline V gene lookup returns CDR1 MNHEY and CDR2 SVGEGT. The CDR3 is 20 amino acids. V was clipped by 0 bases and J by 5 bases; unmatched bases: 19.

CDR3 loop: CSVEDSGYYGYTF. Written as DNA, the CDR3 is TGCAGCGTTGAAGATTCGGGGTACTATGGCTACACCTTC. V gene TRBV29-1 combines with J gene TRBJ1-2, with D unresolved. CDR3 size: 13 residues. Germline assignment: CDR1 SQVTM and CDR2 ANQGSEA. Trimming took 0 bases from V and 3 from J, leaving 8 bases between them.

Written as DNA, the CDR3 is TGCGCCAGCAGCCAGTTTTCCTCGGGTAGGGATGAGCAGTTCTTC. Translated: CASSQFSSGRDEQFF. This chain uses TRBV4-3 with TRBJ2-1; D is uncertain. Looked up from germline, CDR1 is LGHNA and CDR2 is YSLEER. V lost 3 bases, J lost 8 bases, and 17 bases lay in between. This CDR3 is 15 amino acids long.

The chain joins TRBV4-3 to TRBJ1-1; TRBD1 matches at 8 bases. CDR3 length equals 19 residues. Trimming at V came to 0 bases and at J to 5 bases, leaving 17 bases not matched to a gene. Germline V gene lookup returns CDR1 LGHNA and CDR2 YSLEER. The CDR3 here is CASSQDGAGGGSSRTEAFF. CDR3 nucleotides: TGCGCCAGCAGCCAAGATGGGGCAGGGGGCGGCTCTAGTAGGACTGAAGCTTTCTTT.

This sequence joins TRBV6-2 or TRBV6-3 and TRBJ1-4; a possible D gene is TRBD1 (5 bases). V was pared by 4 bases and J by 4 bases, with 16 bases between. CDR3 length: 16 amino acids. Germline loops: CDR1 MNHEY, CDR2 SVGEGT. The CDR3 DNA reads TGTGCCAGCAGTTTCCCGCCGGCAGGGCTTAATGAAAAACTGTTTTTT. Amino acids: CASSFPPAGLNEKLFF.

In nucleotides, the CDR3 is TGTGCCAGCTCACCAAAGAGGGAAGTATCACCCCTCCACTTT. Its protein is CASSPKREVSPLHF. This chain joins TRBV18 and TRBJ1-6; D call uncertain. The CDR3 consists of 14 residues. Trimming stripped 2 bases from V and 10 bases from J, with 12 bases between. Germline lookup yields CDR1 KGHSH and CDR2 LQKENI.